The T cell receptor (beta chain) described here comes from a study of OX40 agonist ivuxolimab in advanced cancers. The wider study: Six ivuxolimab dose levels, 0.01 to 10 mg/kg, were given intravenously every 2 weeks. Of the participants, under 50% had some prior anti-PD-1, anti-PD-L1 or anti-CTLA-4 therapy, which was allowed.

Study findings and constraints: CD8+ T cells were the subset that, on average, had more expanded clones than CD4+. CD4+ and CD8+ blood T cells expanded clonally by week 6 at 0.1 to 3.0 mg/kg.

Produced via immunoSEQ multiplex PCR; TCRdb's table is partial and in-frame only. The sample has about 110,000 clones, roughly nine tenths seen once. About this clone: As yet, its antigen is unknown.

The origin of this receptor is an adult with an advanced solid tumor such as melanoma, head and neck, liver or kidney cancer. The sample here was CD4+ or CD8+ T cells sorted from blood, taken in a trial of the OX40 agonist ivuxolimab.

The CDR3 sequence: CASRQTGNPAKEKLFF. CDR3 coding DNA: TGTGCCAGTAGACAGACAGGGAACCCAGCAAAGGAAAAACTGTTTTTT. The gene calls are TRBV19 and TRBJ1-4, with 7 nucleotides matching TRBD1. The CDR3 extends over 16 amino acids. V lost 6 bases and J lost 8; bases outside the gene matches: 15. Germline CDR1 is LNHDA and CDR2 is SQIVND (reference sequence).